This T cell receptor beta chain was captured by sequencing in a study of metastatic and nonmetastatic thyroid tumors (dated by TCRdb to between 2020 and 2021). Turning to the overall study: For patients with malignant and with benign thyroid disease, the researchers compared repertoires between peripheral blood samples and tumor or nodule tissue samples. Paper-wide results and their limitations: In both blood and tumor samples, malignant tumors were reported to have significantly higher TCR beta diversity than benign nodules.

The library relied on PCR. Sequencing instrument: Illumina HiSeq 4000. High-throughput sequencing was used to profile the TCR beta-chain CDR3 region of every patient. On the study's bioinformatics: CDR3 differences across clinicopathological groups were used to build a classifier for discriminating distant-metastatic papillary thyroid cancer patients. The Shannon index was used to assess repertoire diversity, and the Morisita-Horn index was used to assess tumor-blood repertoire similarity. Using fastp at Q25 and MiXCR, TCRdb reprocessed the public reads and kept productive beta chains. V and J calls and clone size were set by TCRdb, not the authors. The sample profile shows roughly 33,000 clones; around a sixth of them were found once. Of the sample, 6.9% falls within the top ten clones. No treatment had been received by any patient before thyroid surgery. Using T-cell receptor beta sequencing, the study looked back at clinical samples from patients collected from the early 2010s to the late 2010s.

The CDR3 has 17 amino acids, counting the end cysteine and phenylalanine. Only the CDR3 portion is preserved as DNA: 51 bases, with reading frame beginning at the first base. The germline V gene specifies SGHRS as CDR1 and YFSETQ as CDR2. V trim: 4 bases; J trim: 8 bases; unmatched bases: 10. This clone was seen ten or more times. The antigen this receptor binds is unknown. The input lacks base qualities; no much larger clone sits a single base away. The sequenced material came from blood. This chain is built from TRBV5-1 and TRBJ2-1; 15 central bases correspond to TRBD2. This receptor was taken from a female donor with papillary thyroid cancer or a benign thyroid nodule (not recorded which). Some clones in this sample may be carry-over from other donors' samples. The DNA sequence is TGCGCCAGCAGCGACGGACTAGCGGGAGGGCCTTACGATGAGCAGTTCTTC. This encodes CASSDGLAGGPYDEQFF.